A selection of T cell receptor beta chains follows, all from one sample in a study of technical replicates of blood from a handful of donors. Using immunoSEQ multiplex PCR, the repertoire was profiled, and TCRdb retains in-frame clones only, with some absent. This table holds roughly 65,000 clones, 80% to 90% found once. The sequencing sample was made of PBMCs. Receptor source: a human donor in good health. Some clones in this sample may be carry-over from other donors' samples. The CDR3 runs from the conserved cysteine through the conserved F or W. The order of the fields is D gene, J gene, V gene, clone size, CDR3 DNA, CDR3 protein. D genes are given only for firm matches. Expanded clones get a size class; other rows say once, few or many, or leave the size out.

TRBD2 | TRBJ2-2 | TRBV29-1 | once | TGCAGCGTTAATGTGGGGCCGGGAGGGCTGTTTTTT | CSVNVGPGGLFF
TRBD2 | TRBJ2-7 | TRBV27 | - | TGTGCCAGCAGTTTGGCAGGGACTACGCTCGAGCAGTACTTC | CASSLAGTTLEQYF
TRBD2 | TRBJ2-2 | TRBV9 | - | TGTGCCAGCAGCGCCTCTAGCGGCGGCACCGGGGAGCTGTTTTTT | CASSASSGGTGELFF
TRBD2 | TRBJ2-5 | TRBV4-2 | - | TGTGCCAGCAGCCAAGAGGGCGGGGGGGCGAGGGAGACCCAGTACTTC | CASSQEGGGARETQYF
- | TRBJ2-7 | TRBV5-4 | once | TGTGCCAGCAGCTTGGCGGGGAGCTCCTACGAGCAGTACTTC | CASSLAGSSYEQYF
- | TRBJ1-4 | TRBV7-9 | - | TGTGCCAGCAGTCAAGTGGAGGGCCGAGCTAATGAAAAACTGTTTTTT | CASSQVEGRANEKLFF
- | TRBJ2-5 | TRBV20-1 | - | TGCAGTGCTCCCCAAGTAGAGTCCCAGTACTTC | CSAPQVESQYF
- | TRBJ2-5 | TRBV7-2 | - | TGTGCCAGCAGCTTAGGGCGGGAACAAGAGACCCAGTACTTC | CASSLGREQETQYF
- | TRBJ2-7 | TRBV5-6 | - | TGTGCCAGCACAAAAGGGGGTTTTCGGGAGCAGTACTTC | CASTKGGFREQYF
TRBD2 | TRBJ2-5 | TRBV5-1 | - | TGCGCCAGCAGCTTGGGACTAGCGGGGGAGGAGACCCAGTACTTC | CASSLGLAGEETQYF
- | TRBJ2-2 | TRBV18 | - | TGTGCCAGCTCACCTCAGCCAGCGGCGGGCACCGGGGAGCTGTTTTTT | CASSPQPAAGTGELFF
- | TRBJ2-1 | TRBV7-7 | few | TGTGCCAGCAGCTTAGAACTAGGAGTTGAGCAGTTCTTC | CASSLELGVEQFF
- | TRBJ2-1 | TRBV29-1 | - | TGCAGCGTTCAGTTCGTGGATGAGCAGTTCTTC | CSVQFVDEQFF
- | TRBJ2-4 | TRBV4-3 | - | TGCGCCAGCAGCCAAGAGCTACAGGGACGGGACATTCAGTACTTC | CASSQELQGRDIQYF
TRBD1 | TRBJ1-5 | TRBV2 | - | TGTGCCAGCAGCTGGGACAGGGGGCAACAGCCCCAGCATTTT | CASSWDRGQQPQHF
- | TRBJ1-2 | TRBV11-2 | - | TGTGCCAGCAGCACAGGGTTCGGGTCGGAGGGCTACACCTTC | CASSTGFGSEGYTF
- | TRBJ2-7 | TRBV30 | - | TGTGCCTGGAACCGGGATCCTTACGAGCAGTACTTC | CAWNRDPYEQYF
- | TRBJ2-5 | TRBV6-9 | - | TGTGCCAGCAGTTATCGGACATTCCAAGAGACCCAGTACTTC | CASSYRTFQETQYF
- | TRBJ2-7 | TRBV5-1 | - | TGCGCCAGCAGCTCCTGGACAGCGTACGAGCAGTACTTC | CASSSWTAYEQYF
TRBD2 | TRBJ2-5 | TRBV11-1 | - | TGTGCCAGCAGCCCCGGGACTAGCGGGGCGTACCAAGAGACCCAGTACTTC | CASSPGTSGAYQETQYF
TRBD2 | TRBJ2-4 | TRBV6-6 | - | TGTGCCAGCAGCCCGGGGGGGGCCAAAAACATTCAGTACTTC | CASSPGGAKNIQYF
- | TRBJ2-7 | TRBV5-4 | - | TGTGCCAGCAGCTTGACGACAGACAAGATCTACGAGCAGTACTTC | CASSLTTDKIYEQYF
TRBD1 | TRBJ1-1 | TRBV19 | - | TGTGCCAGTAGTATAGATCCGGGTCTCCAGGGGGCCCACACTGAAGCTTTCTTT | CASSIDPGLQGAHTEAFF
TRBD1 | TRBJ2-5 | TRBV18 | - | TGTGCCAGCTCCAACAGGGGATCAGAGACCCAGTACTTC | CASSNRGSETQYF
TRBD1 | TRBJ2-7 | TRBV2 | - | TGTGCCAGCAGTGCCTGGGGGACAGGGGGCGCAAACTACGAGCAGTACTTC | CASSAWGTGGANYEQYF
TRBD2 | TRBJ2-1 | TRBV11-2 | - | TGTGCCAGCGGGAGGGGCAATGAGCAGTTCTTC | CASGRGNEQFF
TRBD2 | TRBJ2-7 | TRBV18 | - | TGTGCCAGCTCACCACCGAATGGGGCTAGCGGCTCCTACGAGCAGTACTTC | CASSPPNGASGSYEQYF